This TCR beta chain is drawn from a study of cytomegalovirus exposure and HLA in healthy donors. Researchers ran the PCR with 60 Vbeta and 13 Jbeta primers. Generated by immunoSEQ multiplex PCR, the TCRdb table keeps only in-frame clones and is missing some. The data show about 150,000 clones, about 80% seen once. Findings and caveats of the study: CMV antigen specificity was confirmed in vitro for three CMV-associated chains.

As to this clone: Its antigen is not known.

The CDR3 consists of 15 residues. Trimming left V 5 bases short and J 0 bases short, with 11 bases between. From germline, CDR1 is KGHSH and CDR2 LQKENI. The rearrangement uses TRBV18 and TRBJ1-5; D is possibly TRBD1 (6 bases). This TCR came from a man aged 40-49 years in good health and CMV-seronegative. The specimen was PBMCs. The CDR3 here is CASSTQQGSNQPQHF. The CDR3 DNA reads TGTGCCAGCTCAACACAACAGGGTAGCAATCAGCCCCAGCATTTT.